This is a list of T cell receptor beta chains from one sample in a study of molecular identifiers for immune sequencing clone quantification. MiXCR, applied by TCRdb to the PCR reads, yields one record per CDR3 protein. The sample lists 250,000 to 400,000 distinct CDR3 sequences; about 21% were seen once. The sequenced sample consisted of naive CD8+ T cells from blood, with Jurkat cell RNA spiked in. Every receptor here comes from a human donor in good health. Some libraries in this study had Jurkat cell RNA spiked in. Both conserved end residues are part of each CDR3. D genes are given only for firm matches. Size is omitted from some rows. Given values are once, few, many or a class for expanded clones.

V gene	D gene	J gene	clone size	CDR3 protein	CDR3 DNA
TRBV12-3/TRBV12-4	.	TRBJ2-3	few	CASTKRVNGDTDTQYF	TGTGCCAGCACCAAAAGGGTTAACGGGGACACAGATACGCAGTATTTT
TRBV6-5	.	TRBJ2-7	many	CASSYSKMEVTSYEQYF	TGTGCCAGCAGTTACTCGAAGATGGAAGTTACCTCCTACGAGCAGTACTTC
TRBV28	.	TRBJ2-7	many	CASSLGLRPYEQYF	TGTGCCAGCAGTTTAGGGCTGCGACCCTACGAGCAGTACTTC
TRBV7-8	.	TRBJ1-5	many	CASSPFTRGGNQPQHF	TGTGCCAGCAGCCCATTTACACGTGGTGGCAATCAGCCCCAGCATTTT
TRBV4-3	.	TRBJ2-7	many	CASSHGTTSYEQYF	TGCGCCAGCAGCCATGGCACTACCTCCTACGAGCAGTACTTC
TRBV28	TRBD2	TRBJ2-7	many	CASREGLAVSSYEQYF	TGTGCCAGCAGGGAGGGCCTAGCGGTTAGCTCCTACGAGCAGTACTTC
TRBV30	TRBD2	TRBJ2-3	.	CAWTLYGGAGIGFMYTDTQYF	TGTGCCTGGACCCTGTACGGGGGGGCCGGGATTGGTTTCATGTACACAGATACGCAGTATTTT
TRBV7-9	.	TRBJ1-2	few	CASSPTPIYGYTF	TGTGCCAGCAGCCCCACGCCAATCTATGGCTACACCTTC
TRBV9	TRBD2	TRBJ2-5	many	CASSVVSGGPVETQYF	TGTGCCAGCAGCGTAGTGAGCGGGGGGCCGGTCGAGACCCAGTACTTC
TRBV2	TRBD1	TRBJ2-7	many	CASSAGGGGEQYF	TGTGCCAGCAGTGCAGGGGGCGGAGGGGAGCAGTACTTC
TRBV29-1	TRBD2	TRBJ2-2	few	CSVEEVRGGDTGELFF	TGCAGCGTTGAAGAGGTCCGGGGGGGGGACACCGGGGAGCTGTTTTTT
TRBV4-3	TRBD1	TRBJ2-3	many	CASSQEGQRTDTQYF	TGCGCCAGCAGCCAAGAGGGACAGCGCACAGATACGCAGTATTTT
TRBV28	TRBD1	TRBJ2-5	many	CASSSRTGELQETQYF	TGTGCCAGCAGTTCAAGGACAGGAGAACTCCAAGAGACCCAGTACTTC
TRBV28	TRBD1	TRBJ2-5	many	CASSLRQGAQETQYF	TGTGCCAGCAGTTTACGCCAGGGGGCCCAAGAGACCCAGTACTTC
TRBV7-8	.	TRBJ2-3	many	CASSLAPGPTTDTQYF	TGTGCCAGCAGCTTAGCTCCGGGTCCGACCACAGATACGCAGTATTTT
TRBV7-9	TRBD1	TRBJ1-4	many	CASSLRDSGIHNEKLFF	TGTGCCAGCAGCTTACGGGACAGCGGGATCCATAATGAAAAACTGTTTTTT